These 22 T cell receptor beta chains share one sample of origin, sequenced in a study of shared clonotypes between healthy human individuals. Measured with immunoSEQ multiplex PCR; TCRdb has only the in-frame clones, and not every one. There are about 480,000 clones in the sample; approximately 79% occur only once, and approximately 12% lies in the top ten. Sample: PBMCs. The source of these receptors is a woman in her thirties or forties in good health. Some clones in this sample may be carry-over from other donors' samples.

This chain connects TRBV28 to TRBJ2-1; 7 bases line up with TRBD1. Germline values: CDR1 MDHEN, CDR2 SYDVKM. With 6 bases clipped from V and 3 bases from J, the junction kept 8 bases outside the gene matches. This CDR3 has 15 amino acids. CDR3 region: CASSPIDRDYNEQFF. Written as DNA, the CDR3 is TGTGCCAGCAGCCCTATTGACAGGGACTACAATGAGCAGTTCTTC.

The genes are TRBV5-6 and TRBJ1-1; no reliable D call. This CDR3 has 12 amino acids. Germline V CDR1 and CDR2: SGHDT, YYEEEE. V lost 2 bases and J 3 bases, leaving 5 bases between the germline ends. CDR3 bases: TGTGCCAGCAGCTTTTCGGACACTGAAGCTTTCTTT. This translates into CASSFSDTEAFF.

This rearrangement joins TRBV5-1 to TRBJ2-7, with TRBD1 matching over 7 bases. CDR1 SGHRS and CDR2 YFSETQ come from the germline V gene. CDR3 length: 15 residues. Losses at the gene ends were 4 bases for V and 7 bases for J; bases not matched to a gene: 14. CDR3 protein: CASSPTPTGSKEQYF. Written as DNA, the CDR3 is TGCGCCAGCAGCCCTACCCCGACAGGGTCCAAGGAGCAGTACTTC.

This clone was observed at least ten times. CDR3 sequence: CASSPSGQNSNQPQHF. CDR3 DNA: TGTGCCAGCTCACCAAGCGGACAGAATAGCAATCAGCCCCAGCATTTT. This chain links TRBV18 with TRBJ1-5; maybe TRBD1 (6 bases). The CDR3 runs to 16 residues. The germline CDR1 and CDR2 sequences are KGHSH and LQKENI. V was cut by 2 bases and J by 0 bases, with 11 bases left in between.

J is TRBJ2-1 and V is TRBV29-1; D not certain. Germline CDR1 and CDR2: SQVTM and ANQGSEA. Trimming pared 5 bases from V and 0 bases from J, leaving 8 bases between. The CDR3 is made up of 13 amino acids. CDR3 protein: CSVQESSYNEQFF. The CDR3 nucleotides read TGCAGCGTTCAGGAGAGCTCCTACAATGAGCAGTTCTTC.

The genes are TRBV5-1 and TRBJ1-2, with D possibly TRBD1 on 5 matching bases. The CDR3 length is 17 residues. V dropped 6 bases and J dropped 1 base, with 22 bases sitting between them. Germline assignment: CDR1 SGHRS and CDR2 YFSETQ. CDR3 sequence: CASTLGEAVTYNYGYTF. The CDR3 bases are TGCGCCAGCACTTTGGGGGAGGCCGTCACTTATAACTATGGCTACACCTTC.

V gene TRBV27 combines with J gene TRBJ2-1, with a possible D match to TRBD2 (5 bases). This CDR3 is built from 14 residues. From germline, CDR1 is MNHEY and CDR2 SMNVEV (reference sequence). The ends were cut back, 5 bases at V and 6 bases at J, with 14 bases in the middle. The CDR3 reads CASSARTSSNEQFF. Written as DNA, the CDR3 is TGTGCCAGCAGTGCCCGAACTAGTAGCAATGAGCAGTTCTTC.

The chain is built from TRBV11-2 and TRBJ1-4; 7 positions match TRBD1. After removal of 3 bases from V and 8 bases from J, the junction contained 6 bases not matched to a gene. Germline V gene sequence: CDR1 SGHAT, CDR2 FQNNGV. The CDR3 contains 14 residues. The CDR3 is CASSFTGVREKLFF. The CDR3 DNA is TGTGCCAGCAGCTTTACAGGGGTGCGGGAAAAACTGTTTTTT.

The rearrangement uses TRBV7-8 and TRBJ1-2, with 7 bases aligning to TRBD1. This CDR3 has 16 residues. J was trimmed by 1 base and V by 5 bases; bases with no gene match: 10. Germline assignment: CDR1 SGHVS and CDR2 FQNEAQ. The CDR3 DNA reads as TGTGCCAGCAGCCCGTTTTGGACAGGCGTTAACTATGGCTACACCTTC. Protein product: CASSPFWTGVNYGYTF.

This rearrangement joins TRBV19 to TRBJ2-5; unclear D gene. The CDR3 contains 15 residues. In germline, CDR1 is LNHDA, CDR2 SQIVND (reference sequence). Trimming pared 1 base from V and 3 bases from J, leaving 12 bases between. The CDR3 bases are TGTGCCAGTAGTATAGGGACCGTGATGGAAGAGACCCAGTACTTC. This translates into CASSIGTVMEETQYF.

With regard to this clone: Different DNA sequences within this sample yield the same CDR3. The rearrangement joins TRBV9 to TRBJ2-1; 7 bases match TRBD1. With V trimmed by 0 bases and J by 3 bases, 3 bases remained unmatched. There are 15 residues in the CDR3. Germline CDR1 and CDR2: SGDLS and YYNGEE. The CDR3 here is CASSVGRGLYNEQFF. The CDR3 DNA sequence: TGTGCCAGCAGCGTAGGTAGGGGGCTCTACAATGAGCAGTTCTTC.

The rearrangement uses TRBV19 and TRBJ2-7; TRBD1 agrees at 8 bases. Germline lookup yields CDR1 LNHDA and CDR2 SQIVND (reference sequence). The CDR3 has 14 residues. V gave up 4 bases and J gave up 7 bases; unmatched junction bases: 9. The CDR3 DNA sequence: TGTGCCAGTAGTACCGGGACAGGTAGGGGGGAGCAGTACTTC. As protein: CASSTGTGRGEQYF.

The chain has TRBV7-9 and TRBJ1-1; a weak D match, TRBD1 (6 bases). Trimming removed 2 bases at V and 1 base at J, with 17 bases between. The germline V gene has CDR1 SEHNR and CDR2 FQNEAQ (reference sequence). CDR3 length: 17 residues. CDR3 sequence: CASSLWRGRLPNTEAFF. CDR3 nucleotide sequence: TGTGCCAGCAGCTTATGGAGGGGGAGGCTCCCGAACACTGAAGCTTTCTTT.

This chain connects TRBV11-2 to TRBJ2-1, with 7 nucleotides matching TRBD2. This CDR3 has 15 amino acids. V was clipped by 5 bases and J by 5 bases; unmatched bases: 9. Germline CDR1 reads SGHAT; CDR2 reads FQNNGV. The CDR3 DNA reads as TGTGCCAGCAGCCCCCGGGGGGACCCTCACAATGAGCAGTTCTTC. This gives the protein CASSPRGDPHNEQFF.

The J gene is TRBJ2-3, the V gene TRBV30, with D maybe TRBD2 (6 bases). Deletions cut 2 bases from V and 0 bases from J, with 12 bases between. This CDR3 has 15 residues. Germline values: CDR1 GTSNPN, CDR2 SVGIG (reference sequence). The CDR3 sequence is CAWSTGVSSTDTQYF. Written as DNA, the CDR3 is TGTGCCTGGAGTACGGGGGTTTCTAGCACAGATACGCAGTATTTT.

CDR3 in DNA: TGTGCCTGGAGTGACGAGGGGACGTACAACTATGGCTACACCTTC. Protein product: CAWSDEGTYNYGYTF. The V call is TRBV30, the J call TRBJ1-2; maybe TRBD1 (5 bases). Germline V CDR1 and CDR2: GTSNPN, SVGIG (reference sequence). Trimming removed 1 base at V and 2 bases at J, with 14 bases between. CDR3 length: 15 residues.

The chain carries TRBV15 and TRBJ2-3; D gene unclear. The germline gives CDR1 LNHNV, CDR2 YYDKDF (reference sequence). The CDR3 loop spans 15 amino acids. V lost 0 bases and J 2 bases, leaving 9 bases between the germline ends. CDR3 loop: CATSRDLPDTDTQYF. The CDR3 bases are TGTGCCACCAGCAGAGACCTTCCCGACACAGATACGCAGTATTTT.

The CDR3 bases are TGTGCCAGCAAACCCTCGGGGGCGGCCCAAGAGACCCAGTACTTC. Protein: CASKPSGAAQETQYF. This chain connects TRBV6-5 to TRBJ2-5, with D possibly being TRBD1 or TRBD2 (6 bases each). V was cut by 7 bases and J by 1 base, with 16 bases left in between. This CDR3 has 15 amino acids. Germline CDR1 MNHEY, CDR2 SVGAGI.

Turning to this clone: Other nucleotide sequences from this sample produce the same CDR3. This sequence joins TRBV28 and TRBJ2-1, with D unclear. The CDR3 contains 11 residues. V lost 2 bases, J lost 5 bases, and 1 base lay in between. The germline V gene encodes CDR1 MDHEN and CDR2 SYDVKM. The CDR3 sequence: CASSLNNEQFF. In DNA, the CDR3 is TGTGCCAGCAGTTTAAACAATGAGCAGTTCTTC.

The rearrangement uses TRBV5-4 and TRBJ2-7, with 12 bases matching TRBD1. The CDR3 extends over 15 amino acids. Germline loops: CDR1 SGHNT, CDR2 YYREEE (reference sequence). V dropped 3 bases and J dropped 7; count of bases not matched to a gene: 8. In DNA form, the CDR3 reads TGTGCCAGCAGCTCTCCGGGACAGGGGGCACAGGAGCAGTACTTC. Translating it yields CASSSPGQGAQEQYF.

The chain has TRBV4-2 and TRBJ2-3, with D unclear. The CDR3 contains 15 residues. The germline gives CDR1 LGHNA, CDR2 YNFKEQ. Trimming left V 0 bases short and J 0 bases short, with 7 bases between. The CDR3 bases are TGTGCCAGCAGCCAAGACCCTATAAGCACAGATACGCAGTATTTT. It translates to CASSQDPISTDTQYF.

The rearrangement uses TRBV7-3 and TRBJ2-2; no reliable D call. The CDR3 contains 15 residues. The germline CDR1 and CDR2 sequences are SGHTA and FQGTGA. The V gene lost 3 bases and the J gene lost 5 bases, with 13 bases spanning the gap. The CDR3 region has the DNA TGTGCCAGCAGCTTCAGTTGGGGAAAAACCGGGGAGCTGTTTTTT. It is translated as CASSFSWGKTGELFF.